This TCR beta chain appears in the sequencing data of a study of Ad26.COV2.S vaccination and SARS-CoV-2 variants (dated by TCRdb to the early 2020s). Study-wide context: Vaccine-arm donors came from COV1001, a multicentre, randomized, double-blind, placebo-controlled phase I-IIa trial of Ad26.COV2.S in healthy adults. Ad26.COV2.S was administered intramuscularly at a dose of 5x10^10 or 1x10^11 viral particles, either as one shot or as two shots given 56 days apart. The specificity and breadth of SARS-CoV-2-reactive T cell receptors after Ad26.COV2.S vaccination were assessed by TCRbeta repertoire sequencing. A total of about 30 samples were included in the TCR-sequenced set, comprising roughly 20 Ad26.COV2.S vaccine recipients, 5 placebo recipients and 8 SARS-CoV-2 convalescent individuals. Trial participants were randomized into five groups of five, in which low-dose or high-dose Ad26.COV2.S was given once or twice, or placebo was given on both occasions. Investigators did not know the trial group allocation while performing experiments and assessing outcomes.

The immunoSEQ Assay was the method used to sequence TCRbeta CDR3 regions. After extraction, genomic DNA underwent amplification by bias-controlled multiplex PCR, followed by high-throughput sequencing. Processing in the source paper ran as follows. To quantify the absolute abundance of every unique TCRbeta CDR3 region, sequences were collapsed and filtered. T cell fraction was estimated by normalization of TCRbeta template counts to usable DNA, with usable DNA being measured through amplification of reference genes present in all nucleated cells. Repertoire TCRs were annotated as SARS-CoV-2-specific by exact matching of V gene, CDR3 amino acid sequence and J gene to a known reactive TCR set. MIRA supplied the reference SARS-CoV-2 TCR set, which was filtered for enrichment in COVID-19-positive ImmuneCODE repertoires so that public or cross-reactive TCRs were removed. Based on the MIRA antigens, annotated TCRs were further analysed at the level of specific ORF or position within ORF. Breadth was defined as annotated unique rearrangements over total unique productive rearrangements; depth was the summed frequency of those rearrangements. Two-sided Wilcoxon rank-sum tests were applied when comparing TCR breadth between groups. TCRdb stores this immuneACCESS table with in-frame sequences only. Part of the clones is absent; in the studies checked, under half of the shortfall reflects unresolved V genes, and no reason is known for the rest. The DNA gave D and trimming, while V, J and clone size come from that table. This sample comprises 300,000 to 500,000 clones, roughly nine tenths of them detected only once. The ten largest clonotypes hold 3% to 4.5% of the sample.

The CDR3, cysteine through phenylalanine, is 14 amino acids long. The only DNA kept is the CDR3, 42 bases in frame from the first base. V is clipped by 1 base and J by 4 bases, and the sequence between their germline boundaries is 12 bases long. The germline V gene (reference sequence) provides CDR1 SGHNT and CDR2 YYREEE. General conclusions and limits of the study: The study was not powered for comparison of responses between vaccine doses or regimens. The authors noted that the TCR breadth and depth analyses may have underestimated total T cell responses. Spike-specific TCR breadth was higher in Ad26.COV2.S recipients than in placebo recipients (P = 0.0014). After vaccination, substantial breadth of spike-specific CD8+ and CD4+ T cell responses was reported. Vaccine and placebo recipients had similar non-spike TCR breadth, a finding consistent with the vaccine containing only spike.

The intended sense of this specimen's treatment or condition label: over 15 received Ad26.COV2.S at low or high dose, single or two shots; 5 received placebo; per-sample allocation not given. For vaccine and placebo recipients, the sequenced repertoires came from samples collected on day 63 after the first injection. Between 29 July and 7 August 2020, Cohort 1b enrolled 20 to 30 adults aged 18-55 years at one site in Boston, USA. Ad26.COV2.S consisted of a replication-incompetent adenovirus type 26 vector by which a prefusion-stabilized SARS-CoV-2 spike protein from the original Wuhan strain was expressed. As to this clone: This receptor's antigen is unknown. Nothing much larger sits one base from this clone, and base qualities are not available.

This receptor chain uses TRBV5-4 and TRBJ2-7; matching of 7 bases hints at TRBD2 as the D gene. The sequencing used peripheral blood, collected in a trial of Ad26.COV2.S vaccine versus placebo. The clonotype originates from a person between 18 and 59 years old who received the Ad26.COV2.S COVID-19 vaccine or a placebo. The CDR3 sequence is CASSLQGGVYEQYF. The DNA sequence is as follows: TGTGCCAGCAGCTTGCAAGGGGGGGTATACGAGCAGTACTTC.